This is a list of T cell receptor beta chains from one sample in a study of tumor-infiltrating lymphocytes in primary liver carcinoma. TCRdb reprocessed the multiplex PCR reads with MiXCR, giving one entry per CDR3 protein. This table has 310,000 or so distinct CDR3 sequences, nearly 60% appearing once. The specimen was peripheral blood. The source is a woman aged 25-40 years with primary liver carcinoma and hepatitis B virus infection. Each CDR3 is given without its conserved first and last residue.

V,CDR3
TRBV12-3/TRBV12-4,ASSLRAQWETQY
TRBV5-1,ASSSYAGQVSEAF
TRBV6-1,ASSTRRGVALPGTQY
TRBV10-1,ASSEGYQETQY
TRBV6-2/TRBV6-3,AGSSPYGSY
TRBV30,AWSVGPNQPQH
TRBV6-1,ASSENLDSAQY
TRBV29-1,SVLLGGGNQPQH
TRBV5-6,ARSLREEQY
TRBV5-4,ANSPRDRGLVLETQY
TRBV4-2,ANSQGVRETQY
TRBV29-1,SVKGGVWNTESF
TRBV30,AWWTNTEAF
TRBV7-9,ASSLTGQINEKLF
TRBV11-2,ASSSPGPSTDTQY
TRBV6-5,ASSYSPAVLYNEQF
TRBV5-1,ASSLAGQVMNTEAF
TRBV6-2/TRBV6-3,ASRLAGGTYEQY
TRBV14,ASSQVTREINNEQF
TRBV5-6,ASSYLDQGETQY
TRBV7-9,ASSLFGGSETQY
TRBV5-1,TSSLGSGEQY